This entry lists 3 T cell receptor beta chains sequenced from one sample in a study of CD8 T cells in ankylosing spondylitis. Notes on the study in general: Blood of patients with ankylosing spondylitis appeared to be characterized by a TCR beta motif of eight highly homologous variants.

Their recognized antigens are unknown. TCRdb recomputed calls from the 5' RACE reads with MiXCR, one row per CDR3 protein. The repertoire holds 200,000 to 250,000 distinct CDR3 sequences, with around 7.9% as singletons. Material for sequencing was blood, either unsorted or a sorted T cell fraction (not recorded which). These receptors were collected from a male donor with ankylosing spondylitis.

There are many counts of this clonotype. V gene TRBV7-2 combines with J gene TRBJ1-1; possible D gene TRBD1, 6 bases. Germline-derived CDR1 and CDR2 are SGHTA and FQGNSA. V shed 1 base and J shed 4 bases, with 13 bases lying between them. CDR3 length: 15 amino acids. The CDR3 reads CASSLGTRGGTEAFF. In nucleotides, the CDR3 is TGTGCCAGCAGCTTAGGAACCAGGGGCGGCACTGAAGCTTTCTTT.

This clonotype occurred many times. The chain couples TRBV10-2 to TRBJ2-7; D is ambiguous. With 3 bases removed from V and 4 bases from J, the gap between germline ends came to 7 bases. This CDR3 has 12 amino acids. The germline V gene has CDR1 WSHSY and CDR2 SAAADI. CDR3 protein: CASSEPGYEQYF. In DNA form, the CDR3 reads TGCGCCAGCAGTGAACCCGGGTACGAGCAGTACTTC.

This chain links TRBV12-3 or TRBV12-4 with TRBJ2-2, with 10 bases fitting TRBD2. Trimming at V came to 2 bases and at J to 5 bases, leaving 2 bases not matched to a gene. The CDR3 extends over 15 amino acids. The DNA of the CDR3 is TGTGCCAGCAGTTTAAGTAGCGGGAGGACCGGGGAGCTGTTTTTT. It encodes CASSLSSGRTGELFF.